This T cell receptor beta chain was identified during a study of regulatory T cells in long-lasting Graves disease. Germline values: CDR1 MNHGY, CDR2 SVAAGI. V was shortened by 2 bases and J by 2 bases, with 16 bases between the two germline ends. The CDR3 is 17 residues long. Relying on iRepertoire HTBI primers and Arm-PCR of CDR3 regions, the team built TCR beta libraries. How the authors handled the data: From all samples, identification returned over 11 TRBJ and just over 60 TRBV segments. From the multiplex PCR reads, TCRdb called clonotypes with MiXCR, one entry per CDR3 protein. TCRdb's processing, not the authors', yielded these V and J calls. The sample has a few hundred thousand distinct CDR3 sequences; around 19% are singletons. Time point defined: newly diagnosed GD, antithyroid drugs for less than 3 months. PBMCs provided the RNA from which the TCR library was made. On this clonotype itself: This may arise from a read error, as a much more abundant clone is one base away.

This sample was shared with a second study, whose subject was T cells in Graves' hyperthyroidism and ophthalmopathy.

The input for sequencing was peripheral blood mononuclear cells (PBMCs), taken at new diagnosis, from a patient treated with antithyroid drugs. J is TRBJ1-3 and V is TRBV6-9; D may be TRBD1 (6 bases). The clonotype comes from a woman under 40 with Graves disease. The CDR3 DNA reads TGTGCCAGCAGTTATAGGGCGACAGGAGGTCCTGGAAACACCATATATTTT. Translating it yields CASSYRATGGPGNTIYF.